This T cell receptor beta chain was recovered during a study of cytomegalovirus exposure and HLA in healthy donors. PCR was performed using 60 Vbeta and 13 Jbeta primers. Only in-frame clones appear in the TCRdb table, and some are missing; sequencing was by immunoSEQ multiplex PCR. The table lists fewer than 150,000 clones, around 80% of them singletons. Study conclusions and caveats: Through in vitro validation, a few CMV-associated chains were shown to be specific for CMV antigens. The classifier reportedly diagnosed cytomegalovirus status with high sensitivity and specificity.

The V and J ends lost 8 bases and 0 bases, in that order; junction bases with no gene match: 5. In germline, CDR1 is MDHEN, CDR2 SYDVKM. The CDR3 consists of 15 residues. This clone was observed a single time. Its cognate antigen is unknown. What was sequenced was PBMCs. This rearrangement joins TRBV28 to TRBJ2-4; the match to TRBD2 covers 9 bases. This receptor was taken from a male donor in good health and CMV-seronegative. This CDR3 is CASQGLALAKNIQYF. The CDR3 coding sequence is TGTGCCAGCCAAGGACTAGCGTTAGCCAAAAACATTCAGTACTTC.